What follows is one TCR beta chain and its context. The antigen is not known. The sample is drawn from a study of T cells in Graves' hyperthyroidism and ophthalmopathy. General study findings and limits: Ophthalmopathy prediction by the model preceded onset by a median approximately 6.1 months. Researchers found most expanded thyroid clonotypes above 0.001 in blood as well.

The V gene's germline CDR1 is SGHDN and CDR2 FVKESK. The length of the CDR3 is 15 residues. Trimming shortened V by 4 bases and J by 2 bases, and 15 bases separated the two germline ends. Amplified TCR beta CDR3 regions derived from RNA transcripts. TCR CDR3 underwent first-round RT-PCR with the HTBI primer set. TCRdb recomputed calls from the multiplex PCR reads with MiXCR, one row per CDR3 protein. The sample shows 750,000 to 900,000 distinct CDR3 sequences, around 38% of them seen only once. It was considered stable Graves' hyperthyroidism when ophthalmopathy did not progress within 18 months. Together with thyroid ultrasound, orbital computed tomography, serum thyroxine and TRAb, clinical symptoms were used for diagnoses.

The clonotype originates from a man aged 18 to 29 with Graves' hyperthyroidism. The chain has TRBV14 and TRBJ2-7; either TRBD1 or TRBD2 may supply D (5 bases each). The sample taken for sequencing was blood. The CDR3 DNA reads as TGTGCCAGCAGCCCTTACGGGACGCCGACCTACGAGCAGTACTTC. Residues: CASSPYGTPTYEQYF.